This TCR beta chain was documented in a study of glioma-infiltrating T cells after dendritic cell vaccination. The CDR3 has 16 amino acids. Germline CDR1 and CDR2: SGHAT and FQNNGV. Trimming cost V 4 bases and J 5 bases; bases outside gene matches: 12. Time point denoted: after dendritic cell vaccination, including at tumor progression/relapse. The primer mix had 60 V beta and 13 J beta primers. Only in-frame clones appear in the TCRdb table, and some are missing; sequencing was by immunoSEQ multiplex PCR. In the table there are about 110,000 clones, about 90% of which are singletons. Here the sequenced sample was blood, taken after dendritic cell vaccination. This clonotype was sampled from a human donor with glioblastoma. The chain carries TRBV11-2 and TRBJ2-7; 9 bases are a match to TRBD2. The chain's CDR3 is CASSSVAGGPVHEQYF. The CDR3 coding sequence is TGTGCCAGCAGCTCTGTGGCGGGAGGGCCCGTCCACGAGCAGTACTTC.